This T cell receptor beta chain was sequenced during a study of T cell responses to AZD1222 COVID-19 vaccine. Measured with immunoSEQ multiplex PCR; TCRdb has only the in-frame clones, and not every one. The sample includes more than 95,000 clones, 86% of them seen just once. A word on this clone: Antigen: not known.

The germline gives CDR1 SGHAT, CDR2 FQDESV (reference sequence). The CDR3 is 13 amino acids. Trimming shortened V by 7 bases and J by 6 bases, and 15 bases separated the two germline ends. General study points: Close to half of spike-specific TCRs reportedly recognize unmutated variant regions. Scientists sampled the repertoires only once the peak T cell response had passed. Clonal diversity may have been underestimated, and the donors were mostly white British, with more females than males. A rise in Spike-specific TCR breadth and depth followed two AZD1222 doses.

Sample: peripheral blood, taken 28 days after the second dose of the MenACWY control vaccine. This receptor was taken from an adult who received the MenACWY meningococcal vaccine as a control. The V gene is TRBV11-1, the J gene TRBJ1-2, with D possibly matching TRBD1 (5 bases). CDR3 coding DNA: TGTGCCAGCACCCTTCGGCAGGGTGATGGCTACACCTTC. Translated: CASTLRQGDGYTF.